Presented here are 22 T cell receptor beta chains from one specimen sequenced in a study of T-cell reconstitution after alpha-beta-depleted transplantation in children. Preparation of the TCRbeta library was carried out with unique molecular identifiers. Via MiXCR, TCRdb re-called the PCR reads, giving one row per CDR3 protein. The table shows around 140,000 distinct CDR3 sequences, with around 8.8% occurring only once. The source was PBMCs, mostly from graft donor cells, collected 180 days after TCRalphabeta/CD19-depleted stem cell transplant. The source of these receptors is a female patient aged 2-9 years who had a stem cell transplant for congenital amegakaryocytic thrombocytopenia, so the T cells may come from the graft donor.

The chain uses TRBV6-1 and TRBJ2-7; D unclear. Looked up from germline, CDR1 is MNHNS and CDR2 is SASEGT. The CDR3 has 16 amino acids. Trimming removed 0 bases from V and 0 bases from J, with 12 bases in between. The CDR3 loop is CASSEAIRPSSYEQYF. The CDR3 nucleotides read TGTGCCAGCAGTGAAGCGATCCGCCCCAGCTCCTACGAGCAGTACTTC.

This clonotype was detected many times. DNA for the CDR3: TGCAGTGCTGAGGTAGCGGGGGGTCAAGAGACCCAGTACTTC. Translated: CSAEVAGGQETQYF. The rearrangement uses TRBV20-1 and TRBJ2-5, with TRBD2 identical over 10 bases. V was clipped by 5 bases and J by 2 bases; unmatched bases: 5. From germline, CDR1 is DFQATT and CDR2 SNEGSKA (reference sequence). This CDR3 region has 14 residues.

This chain joins TRBV7-9 and TRBJ1-2; TRBD1 agrees at 12 bases. J lost 8 bases, V lost 2 bases, and 6 bases had no gene match. From germline, CDR1 is SEHNR and CDR2 FQNEAQ (reference sequence). The CDR3 is 15 amino acids. CDR3 residues: CASSLFGTGGRGYTF. The CDR3 bases are TGTGCCAGCAGCTTATTCGGGACAGGGGGCCGGGGCTACACCTTC.

The V call is TRBV6-2 or TRBV6-3, the J call TRBJ1-5; D not resolved. Germline CDR1 is MNHEY and CDR2 is SVGEGT. Trimming left V 2 bases short and J 0 bases short, with 5 bases between. The CDR3 loop spans 14 amino acids. The CDR3 protein is CASSYPNSNQPQHF. The CDR3, as DNA: TGTGCCAGCAGTTACCCCAATAGCAATCAGCCCCAGCATTTT.

The table lists this clonotype with many counts. The V gene is TRBV29-1, the J gene TRBJ2-3; perhaps D is TRBD1 or TRBD2 (5 bases each). With 0 bases removed from V and 0 bases from J, the gap between germline ends came to 19 bases. The length of the CDR3 is 18 residues. CDR1 is SQVTM, CDR2 ANQGSEA, per germline. CDR3 nucleotide sequence: TGCAGCGTTGAAGATTACGGGACGACCTTTTATAGCACAGATACGCAGTATTTT. It codes for CSVEDYGTTFYSTDTQYF.

This clonotype was counted ten times or more. CDR3 sequence: CASSHPGDRGETQYF. In nucleotides, the CDR3 is TGTGCCAGCAGCCACCCGGGGGACAGGGGGGAGACCCAGTACTTC. The V call is TRBV7-8, the J call TRBJ2-5; 11 bases line up with TRBD1. The CDR3 has 15 amino acids. Germline loops: CDR1 SGHVS, CDR2 FQNEAQ. The trim removed 5 bases at V and 5 bases at J, leaving 7 bases unmatched.

This clonotype showed up many times. The chain has TRBV5-1 and TRBJ2-2, with 10 bases matching TRBD2. This CDR3 spans 18 amino acids. V gave up 0 bases and J gave up 0 bases; unmatched junction bases: 5. Germline V gene lookup returns CDR1 SGHRS and CDR2 YFSETQ. CDR3 DNA: TGCGCCAGCAGCTTGGGTAGCGGGGGGCCCGCGAACACCGGGGAGCTGTTTTTT. Protein sequence: CASSLGSGGPANTGELFF.

Only a few counts were recorded for this clonotype. The V call is TRBV29-1, the J call TRBJ2-3, with unresolved D. This CDR3 is 14 amino acids long. Germline loops: CDR1 SQVTM, CDR2 ANQGSEA. The V end lost 4 bases, the J end lost 0 bases, and 11 bases lay between the germline ends. CDR3 nucleotide sequence: TGCAGCGTTGGTATGGTATTAAGCACAGATACGCAGTATTTT. Protein product: CSVGMVLSTDTQYF.

This clonotype came up many times. V is TRBV24-1 and J is TRBJ2-3, with TRBD1 matching over 10 bases. V lost 3 bases, J lost 1 base, and 3 bases stayed unmatched. The CDR3 runs 16 residues. CDR1 and CDR2 from the germline V gene are KGHDR and SFDVKD. The CDR3 region has the DNA TGTGCCACCAGTGATCGGACAGGGGGTGGCACAGATACGCAGTATTTT. Translated: CATSDRTGGGTDTQYF.

In this sample, this clonotype turned up many times. The chain is built from TRBV12-3 or TRBV12-4 and TRBJ1-2; a weak D match, TRBD1 (5 bases). The length of the CDR3 is 15 residues. V gave up 5 bases and J gave up 4 bases, with 17 bases separating them. The CDR3: CASSGGLWGSYGYTF. CDR3 coding DNA: TGTGCCAGCAGTGGGGGACTATGGGGGTCCTATGGCTACACCTTC.

V gene TRBV7-2 combines with J gene TRBJ2-7; TRBD2 matches at 7 bases. The length of the CDR3 is 15 residues. CDR1 SGHTA and CDR2 FQGNSA come from the germline V gene. The J segment lost 2 bases and the V segment lost 5 bases, leaving 9 bases of the junction unmatched. CDR3 coding DNA: TGTGCCAGCAGCCCTAGCGGTAAACTAACCTACGAGCAGTACTTC. Amino acid sequence: CASSPSGKLTYEQYF.

J is TRBJ2-1 and V is TRBV28; 11 nucleotides agree with TRBD2. Germline trimming cut 4 bases from V and 8 bases from J; bases unmatched to any gene: 19. The CDR3 has 19 residues. Germline lookup yields CDR1 MDHEN and CDR2 SYDVKM. CDR3 amino acids: CASSSGQGVIAGGLDEQFF. CDR3 bases: TGTGCCAGCAGTTCGGGGCAGGGGGTAATAGCGGGAGGGCTGGATGAGCAGTTCTTC.

This clonotype has more than one count but fewer than ten. V and J are TRBV20-1 and TRBJ2-1; 9 bases agree with TRBD2. From germline, CDR1 is DFQATT and CDR2 SNEGSKA (reference sequence). The CDR3 loop spans 13 amino acids. The V segment lost 0 bases and the J segment 9 bases; nucleotides outside the gene matches: 3. Here the CDR3 DNA reads TGCAGTGCTAGAGATCCGCGGGGGGGTGAGCAGTTCTTC. This sequence encodes CSARDPRGGEQFF.

At least ten counts were recorded for this clonotype. The chain recombines TRBV3-1 with TRBJ2-7; 10 nucleotides line up with TRBD2. Unmatched junction bases numbered 0, after V lost 2 bases and J lost 5 bases. This CDR3 comprises 13 residues. Germline-derived CDR1 and CDR2 are LGHDT and YNNKEL (reference sequence). The CDR3 DNA reads as TGTGCCAGCAGCCAACTAGCGGGAGACGAGCAGTACTTC. Amino acid sequence: CASSQLAGDEQYF.

Details on this clonotype: The junction differs from germline at one of its ends, possibly a read error. The chain carries TRBV4-1 and TRBJ2-7; TRBD1 agrees at 10 bases. Germline CDR1 MGHRA, CDR2 YSYEKL. The CDR3 is 15 amino acids. The CDR3 loop reads CASSQTGTGDTEEYF. The CDR3 DNA sequence: TGCGCCAGCAGCCAAACCGGGACAGGGGATACCGAGGAGTACTTC.

There are many counts of this clonotype. The genes are TRBV28 and TRBJ2-1; TRBD2 matches at 7 bases. Germline CDR1 is MDHEN and CDR2 is SYDVKM. The V segment lost 5 bases and the J segment 6 bases; nucleotides outside the gene matches: 13. The CDR3 spans 16 residues. CDR3 sequence reads: CASSLPSAGVSNEQFF. CDR3 DNA sequence: TGTGCCAGCAGTCTCCCGTCGGCGGGAGTATCCAATGAGCAGTTCTTC.

Ten or more counts support this clonotype. This chain connects TRBV4-3 to TRBJ2-2; D is unresolved. The V end lost 4 bases, the J end lost 6 bases, and 18 bases lay between the germline ends. This CDR3 contains 16 residues. The germline CDR1 and CDR2 sequences are LGHNA and YSLEER. The CDR3 sequence is CASSRDRVQSAGELFF. CDR3 coding DNA: TGCGCCAGCAGCCGAGACCGGGTTCAATCGGCCGGGGAGCTGTTTTTT.

There are many counts of this clonotype. The chain couples TRBV4-1 to TRBJ1-1; D unclear. Germline lookup yields CDR1 MGHRA and CDR2 YSYEKL. Trimming removed 3 bases from V and 5 bases from J, with 10 bases in between. The CDR3 is 13 residues long. In DNA form, the CDR3 reads TGCGCCAGCAGCCAGGGCCGGGCAACTGAAGCTTTCTTT. Protein: CASSQGRATEAFF.

This clonotype came up many times. This chain connects TRBV5-1 to TRBJ2-3; maybe TRBD2 (6 bases). Germline V gives CDR1 SGHRS, CDR2 YFSETQ. V was clipped by 0 bases and J by 4 bases, with 12 bases between them. This CDR3 region has 15 residues. The CDR3 region has the DNA TGCGCCAGCAGCTTGGTTCTCGGGGGACCAGATACGCAGTATTTT. Translating it yields CASSLVLGGPDTQYF.

The sample holds many counts of this clonotype. This chain joins TRBV27 and TRBJ2-1, with D perhaps matching TRBD2 (5 bases). The CDR3 has 14 residues. Germline V lookup: CDR1 MNHEY, CDR2 SMNVEV (reference sequence). The ends were cut back, 1 base at V and 5 bases at J, with 9 bases in the middle. CDR3 nucleotides: TGTGCCAGCAGTTTATGGGTCGGGAACAATGAGCAGTTCTTC. It specifies CASSLWVGNNEQFF.

In this sample, this clonotype turned up many times. The rearrangement uses TRBV28 and TRBJ2-4, with D perhaps being TRBD1 or TRBD2 (5 bases each). This CDR3 is built from 16 residues. Per germline, CDR1 MDHEN and CDR2 SYDVKM. V dropped 6 bases and J dropped 1 base, with 16 bases sitting between them. CDR3 DNA: TGTGCCAGCAGCAAACCGGGACCCGGGGCCAAAAACATTCAGTACTTC. Its protein is CASSKPGPGAKNIQYF.

This clonotype has a count of ten or more. The V and J genes are TRBV20-1 and TRBJ1-5; D is unresolved. The CDR3 totals 13 residues. Trimming removed 3 bases from V and 4 bases from J, with 10 bases in between. Germline assignment: CDR1 DFQATT and CDR2 SNEGSKA (reference sequence). CDR3 region: CSARGQVNQPQHF. The CDR3 nucleotides are TGCAGTGCTAGGGGCCAGGTAAATCAGCCCCAGCATTTT.